This T cell receptor (beta chain) was obtained from a study of blood T cell repertoires in COVID-19. Turning to the study itself: Sample material is recorded as cDNA or gDNA derived from T cells, B-cell-depleted T cells, or PBMCs.

V gave up 3 bases and J gave up 1 base; unmatched junction bases: 4. There are 15 residues in the CDR3. Germline V lookup: CDR1 MNHNS, CDR2 SASEGT. Enrolled during active infection, Seattle patients were then followed longitudinally. Original methodology: Counts of nucleated cells, estimated from reference gene primer amplification, were obtained. Sequencing used immunoSEQ multiplex PCR; TCRdb keeps in-frame clones, though not all of them. That table gives V, J and clone size, and the DNA gave D and trimming. Of some 110,000 clones listed, roughly 74% are singletons. J is TRBJ2-3 and V is TRBV6-1; TRBD1 matches at 7 bases. The sample was peripheral blood. This receptor was taken from a man aged 80 or over with COVID-19, enrolled during active disease. This chain's CDR3 is CASSERGLGTDTQYF. CDR3 nucleotides: TGTGCCAGCAGTGAGAGGGGGCTGGGCACAGATACGCAGTATTTT.